This T cell receptor beta chain appears in the sequencing data of a study of tumor-infiltrating lymphocytes in primary liver carcinoma. The CDR3 consists of 17 residues. CDR1 and CDR2 (germline): SQVTM, ANQGSEA. Using a constant-region primer together with ProtoScript II reverse transcriptase, TCR beta cDNA was made from 500 to 650 ng of total RNA. For TCR beta, libraries were produced by three nested multiplex PCR rounds using slightly modified ARM-PCR. The opening two PCR rounds, around 10 cycles each, paired TRBV1-TRBV30 forward primers with a C-beta reverse primer. Using its own MiXCR run on the multiplex PCR reads, TCRdb lists one record per CDR3 protein. The sample yields approximately 330,000 distinct CDR3 sequences, around three fifths seen once. Worth noting for this clonotype: As the CDR3 is not closed by the conserved phenylalanine or tryptophan, this likely results from a read error.

RNA was extracted from whole blood without cell sorting, alongside germline DNA. The study enrolled treatment-naive patients with chronic HBV infection. The sequenced sample was peripheral blood. The chain has TRBV29-1 and TRBJ2-6; D is perhaps TRBD1 (5 bases). This receptor was taken from a middle-aged man with primary liver carcinoma and hepatitis B virus infection. The CDR3, as DNA: TGCAGCGTTGAAGATTCAATTACGCTCCTTGGGGCCAACATCCTGACTTCC. Protein product: CSVEDSITLLGANILTS.